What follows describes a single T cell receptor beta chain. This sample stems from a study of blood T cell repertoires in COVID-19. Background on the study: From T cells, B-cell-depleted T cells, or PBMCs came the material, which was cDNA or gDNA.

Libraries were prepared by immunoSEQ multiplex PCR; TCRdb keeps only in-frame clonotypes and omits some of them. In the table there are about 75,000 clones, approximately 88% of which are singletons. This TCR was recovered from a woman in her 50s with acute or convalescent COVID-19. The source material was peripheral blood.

The CDR3 DNA reads TGTGCCAGCAGCCAAGTGTTCGGGAAGTTCTTC. It is translated as CASSQVFGKFF. The chain couples TRBV14 to TRBJ2-1, with D possibly being TRBD2 (5 bases). Trimming stripped 1 base from V and 14 bases from J, with 9 bases between. The germline V gene encodes CDR1 SGHDN and CDR2 FVKESK. The CDR3 spans 11 residues.